These T cell receptor beta chains were read from a single sample in a study of T cells in Graves' hyperthyroidism and ophthalmopathy. TCRdb analysed the multiplex PCR reads with MiXCR anew, one entry per CDR3 protein. The table includes 480,000 or so distinct CDR3 sequences, 13% to 15% detected once. Material: blood. The receptor set was obtained from a woman aged 18-29 years with Graves' hyperthyroidism. CDR3s include the opening cysteine and the closing phenylalanine or tryptophan. The order of the fields is CDR3 protein, CDR3 DNA, J gene, clone size, D gene, V gene. A D gene is named only where the DNA matches it firmly. Expanded clones are given a class, and other clones once, few, many or no size at all.

cdr3_aa: CASSLFPANEQFF
cdr3_nt: TGCGCCAGCAGCTTGTTTCCCGCCAATGAGCAGTTCTTC
j_call: TRBJ2-1
clone_size: -
d_call: -
v_call: TRBV5-1

cdr3_aa: CASEALSGRVDTQYF
cdr3_nt: TGTGCCAGCGAAGCCCTAAGCGGGAGAGTGGATACGCAGTATTTT
j_call: TRBJ2-3
clone_size: many
d_call: TRBD2
v_call: TRBV25-1

cdr3_aa: CASTPGGTEAFF
cdr3_nt: TGTGCCAGCACTCCTGGGGGGACTGAAGCTTTCTTT
j_call: TRBJ1-1
clone_size: many
d_call: -
v_call: TRBV6-1

cdr3_aa: CASTEGGNNQPQHF
cdr3_nt: TGTGCCAGTACCGAAGGGGGTAACAATCAGCCCCAGCATTTT
j_call: TRBJ1-5
clone_size: -
d_call: -
v_call: TRBV19

cdr3_aa: CASSALEGNTEAFF
cdr3_nt: TGTGCCAGCAGTGCCCTGGAAGGGAACACTGAAGCTTTCTTT
j_call: TRBJ1-1
clone_size: many
d_call: -
v_call: TRBV6-1

cdr3_aa: CSGFALDRTGNTIYF
cdr3_nt: TGCAGTGGGTTCGCCCTGGACAGGACGGGGAACACCATATATTTT
j_call: TRBJ1-3
clone_size: few
d_call: TRBD1
v_call: TRBV20-1

cdr3_aa: CASSQEVTTRFSNSPLHF
cdr3_nt: TGCGCCAGCAGCCAAGAGGTCACAACGCGGTTTTCGAATTCACCCCTCCACTTT
j_call: TRBJ1-6
clone_size: few
d_call: -
v_call: TRBV4-1

cdr3_aa: CSASGVSGTNNEQFF
cdr3_nt: TGCAGTGCTAGCGGCGTTAGCGGGACAAACAATGAGCAGTTCTTC
j_call: TRBJ2-1
clone_size: many
d_call: TRBD2
v_call: TRBV20-1

cdr3_aa: CASSRPPGTSVDEQYF
cdr3_nt: TGTGCCAGCAGCCGCCCTCCCGGGACTAGCGTCGACGAGCAGTACTTC
j_call: TRBJ2-7
clone_size: many
d_call: TRBD2
v_call: TRBV6-1

cdr3_aa: CASSLVSFEVPEAFF
cdr3_nt: TGTGCCAGCAGTTTAGTTAGTTTCGAGGTGCCTGAAGCTTTCTTT
j_call: TRBJ1-1
clone_size: many
d_call: -
v_call: TRBV12-3/TRBV12-4

cdr3_aa: CASSYGQGAGNIQYF
cdr3_nt: TGTGCCAGCAGCTACGGACAGGGGGCTGGTAACATTCAGTACTTC
j_call: TRBJ2-4
clone_size: many
d_call: TRBD1
v_call: TRBV7-3

cdr3_aa: CASKALNWNTIYF
cdr3_nt: TGTGCCAGCAAAGCTCTCAATTGGAACACCATATATTTT
j_call: TRBJ1-3
clone_size: many
d_call: -
v_call: TRBV28

cdr3_aa: CASSVEAGTEYYEQYF
cdr3_nt: TGTGCCAGCAGCGTCGAAGCGGGGACAGAATACTACGAGCAGTACTTC
j_call: TRBJ2-7
clone_size: many
d_call: -
v_call: TRBV9

cdr3_aa: CASTTRHEQFF
cdr3_nt: TGTGCCAGCACCACGCGTCATGAGCAGTTCTTC
j_call: TRBJ2-1
clone_size: -
d_call: -
v_call: TRBV25-1

cdr3_aa: CASSRPTNYGYTF
cdr3_nt: TGTGCCAGCAGCAGACCAACTAACTATGGCTACACCTTC
j_call: TRBJ1-2
clone_size: -
d_call: -
v_call: TRBV12-3/TRBV12-4

cdr3_aa: CATSRGGANTETFF
cdr3_nt: TGTGCCACCAGCAGAGGGGGGGCTAACACTGAAACTTTCTTT
j_call: TRBJ1-1
clone_size: many
d_call: -
v_call: TRBV15

cdr3_aa: CSVDSGNTIYF
cdr3_nt: TGCAGCGTTGACTCTGGAAACACCATATATTTT
j_call: TRBJ1-3
clone_size: -
d_call: -
v_call: TRBV29-1

cdr3_aa: CASSLDGGRFYNEQFF
cdr3_nt: TGTGCCAGCAGCTTAGATGGCGGGAGGTTCTACAATGAGCAGTTCTTC
j_call: TRBJ2-1
clone_size: many
d_call: TRBD2
v_call: TRBV11-2

cdr3_aa: CASSVPGTIYNEQFF
cdr3_nt: TGTGCCAGCAGTGTGCCCGGGACTATCTACAATGAGCAGTTCTTC
j_call: TRBJ2-1
clone_size: many
d_call: TRBD2
v_call: TRBV28

cdr3_aa: CSALSGQVPLYYTDTQYF
cdr3_nt: TGCAGTGCCCTCAGCGGGCAGGTACCCCTCTATTACACAGATACGCAGTATTTT
j_call: TRBJ2-3
clone_size: -
d_call: -
v_call: TRBV20-1

cdr3_aa: CASKGGAREELFF
cdr3_nt: TGTGCCAGCAAGGGAGGGGCGCGGGAGGAGCTGTTTTTT
j_call: TRBJ2-2
clone_size: many
d_call: TRBD2
v_call: TRBV12-3/TRBV12-4

cdr3_aa: CASSSGLGAYGYTF
cdr3_nt: TGTGCCAGCAGTTCAGGCCTGGGGGCCTATGGCTACACCTTC
j_call: TRBJ1-2
clone_size: many
d_call: -
v_call: TRBV6-1

cdr3_aa: CAIGTRSIDTQYF
cdr3_nt: TGTGCCATCGGAACCCGTAGCATAGATACGCAGTATTTT
j_call: TRBJ2-3
clone_size: many
d_call: -
v_call: TRBV10-3

cdr3_aa: CASSAELGYQPQHF
cdr3_nt: TGTGCCAGCAGCGCAGAGTTAGGGTATCAGCCCCAGCATTTT
j_call: TRBJ1-5
clone_size: many
d_call: -
v_call: TRBV9

cdr3_aa: CSVNPAARFPGVSSYNEQFF
cdr3_nt: TGCAGCGTGAACCCCGCGGCTAGATTTCCGGGCGTAAGCTCCTACAATGAGCAGTTCTTC
j_call: TRBJ2-1
clone_size: many
d_call: -
v_call: TRBV29-1

cdr3_aa: CASSPGTSLNTQYF
cdr3_nt: TGTGCCAGCAGCCCCGGGACTAGCCTTAATACGCAGTATTTT
j_call: TRBJ2-3
clone_size: few
d_call: TRBD2
v_call: TRBV7-7

cdr3_aa: CASSLKWEGNNEQFF
cdr3_nt: TGTGCTAGCAGCTTAAAATGGGAGGGCAACAATGAGCAGTTCTTC
j_call: TRBJ2-1
clone_size: -
d_call: TRBD2
v_call: TRBV7-7

cdr3_aa: CASSSSQPQHF
cdr3_nt: TGTGCCAGCAGTTCATCTCAGCCCCAGCATTTT
j_call: TRBJ1-5
clone_size: many
d_call: -
v_call: TRBV12-3/TRBV12-4

cdr3_aa: CASSIGGMNTEAFF
cdr3_nt: TGTGCCAGTAGTATCGGAGGTATGAACACTGAAGCTTTCTTT
j_call: TRBJ1-1
clone_size: many
d_call: -
v_call: TRBV19

cdr3_aa: CASSLIAGSGETQYF
cdr3_nt: TGTGCCAGCAGCTTAATAGCGGGATCGGGTGAGACCCAGTACTTC
j_call: TRBJ2-5
clone_size: many
d_call: TRBD2
v_call: TRBV7-9

cdr3_aa: CASSQGLAGRDEQYF
cdr3_nt: TGCGCCAGCAGCCAGGGACTAGCGGGAAGGGACGAGCAGTACTTC
j_call: TRBJ2-7
clone_size: -
d_call: TRBD2
v_call: TRBV5-1

cdr3_aa: CASRGYDNSPLHF
cdr3_nt: TGTGCCAGCAGGGGATATGATAATTCACCCCTCCACTTT
j_call: TRBJ1-6
clone_size: few
d_call: -
v_call: TRBV27

cdr3_aa: CAISEIEFSGRSYTDTQYF
cdr3_nt: TGTGCCATCAGTGAAATTGAATTTAGCGGGAGGAGTTACACAGATACGCAGTATTTT
j_call: TRBJ2-3
clone_size: -
d_call: TRBD2
v_call: TRBV10-3

cdr3_aa: CASSLSGKRAGNTIYF
cdr3_nt: TGTGCCAGCAGTTTATCAGGGAAGAGGGCTGGAAACACCATATATTTT
j_call: TRBJ1-3
clone_size: -
d_call: -
v_call: TRBV27

cdr3_aa: CASARGSETQYF
cdr3_nt: TGCGCCAGCGCCAGGGGATCCGAGACCCAGTACTTC
j_call: TRBJ2-5
clone_size: many
d_call: -
v_call: TRBV10-2

cdr3_aa: CASSIGTGQGWNGYTF
cdr3_nt: TGTGCCAGTAGTATCGGAACAGGGCAGGGTTGGAATGGCTACACCTTC
j_call: TRBJ1-2
clone_size: many
d_call: -
v_call: TRBV19

cdr3_aa: CASTQVGGRGDTQYF
cdr3_nt: TGTGCCAGCACGCAAGTAGGGGGACGAGGTGATACGCAGTATTTT
j_call: TRBJ2-3
clone_size: many
d_call: -
v_call: TRBV27

cdr3_aa: CASSLGLAGGSGFF
cdr3_nt: TGTGCCAGCAGCCTCGGACTAGCGGGAGGGTCGGGGTTCTTC
j_call: TRBJ2-1
clone_size: many
d_call: TRBD2
v_call: TRBV11-2

cdr3_aa: CATSDSWRAGSTGELFF
cdr3_nt: TGTGCCACCAGTGATTCTTGGCGGGCAGGCTCCACCGGGGAGCTGTTTTTT
j_call: TRBJ2-2
clone_size: many
d_call: -
v_call: TRBV24-1

cdr3_aa: CASGKGTLLWGYTF
cdr3_nt: TGTGCCAGCGGAAAAGGGACCTTGCTTTGGGGCTACACCTTC
j_call: TRBJ1-2
clone_size: many
d_call: -
v_call: TRBV27

cdr3_aa: CASSARSGGTDTQYF
cdr3_nt: TGTGCCAGCAGCGCGCGCAGCGGGGGCACAGATACGCAGTATTTT
j_call: TRBJ2-3
clone_size: -
d_call: TRBD2
v_call: TRBV7-2

cdr3_aa: CASSPPSGNEQFF
cdr3_nt: TGTGCCAGCTCACCCCCTTCGGGCAATGAGCAGTTCTTC
j_call: TRBJ2-1
clone_size: many
d_call: -
v_call: TRBV18

cdr3_aa: CASSGTFSSYNSPLHF
cdr3_nt: TGTGCCAGCAGTGGGACATTTAGCTCCTATAATTCACCCCTCCACTTT
j_call: TRBJ1-6
clone_size: many
d_call: -
v_call: TRBV2

cdr3_aa: CASSFYSGQETQYF
cdr3_nt: TGTGCCAGCAGTTTTTATAGCGGCCAAGAGACCCAGTACTTC
j_call: TRBJ2-5
clone_size: few
d_call: -
v_call: TRBV12-3/TRBV12-4

cdr3_aa: CASKALDSNQPQHF
cdr3_nt: TGTGCCAGCAAGGCCCTTGATAGCAATCAGCCCCAGCATTTT
j_call: TRBJ1-5
clone_size: many
d_call: -
v_call: TRBV27

cdr3_aa: CASSGGLAGGWYNEQFF
cdr3_nt: TGTGCCAGCAGCGGCGGACTAGCGGGAGGTTGGTACAATGAGCAGTTCTTC
j_call: TRBJ2-1
clone_size: many
d_call: TRBD2
v_call: TRBV11-3

cdr3_aa: CASNQAGGGGTDTQYF
cdr3_nt: TGTGCCAGCAATCAGGCGGGAGGGGGGGGCACAGATACGCAGTATTTT
j_call: TRBJ2-3
clone_size: few
d_call: TRBD2
v_call: TRBV28

cdr3_aa: CATSQEWYAGGELFF
cdr3_nt: TGTGCCACCAGCCAAGAGTGGTACGCGGGGGGGGAGCTGTTTTTT
j_call: TRBJ2-2
clone_size: -
d_call: -
v_call: TRBV15

cdr3_aa: CASSIAGTGFMETQYF
cdr3_nt: TGTGCCAGTAGTATAGCCGGGACAGGGTTTATGGAGACCCAGTACTTC
j_call: TRBJ2-5
clone_size: -
d_call: TRBD1
v_call: TRBV19

cdr3_aa: CASSQDGGWPQHF
cdr3_nt: TGTGCCAGCAGCCAAGATGGCGGTTGGCCCCAGCATTTT
j_call: TRBJ1-5
clone_size: many
d_call: -
v_call: TRBV3-1

cdr3_aa: CATSRDNSYEQYF
cdr3_nt: TGTGCCACCTCCCGGGACAACTCCTACGAGCAGTACTTC
j_call: TRBJ2-7
clone_size: many
d_call: -
v_call: TRBV6-1

cdr3_aa: CSVGTSGNYEQFF
cdr3_nt: TGCAGCGTGGGGACTAGCGGGAATTATGAGCAGTTCTTC
j_call: TRBJ2-1
clone_size: many
d_call: TRBD2
v_call: TRBV29-1

cdr3_aa: CASSLTVGTEAFF
cdr3_nt: TGTGCCAGCAGCTTAACTGTGGGGACTGAAGCTTTCTTT
j_call: TRBJ1-1
clone_size: many
d_call: -
v_call: TRBV7-3

cdr3_aa: CATSDFGTDYGYTF
cdr3_nt: TGTGCCACCAGTGATTTCGGGACAGACTATGGCTACACCTTC
j_call: TRBJ1-2
clone_size: many
d_call: TRBD1
v_call: TRBV24-1

cdr3_aa: CASSLGWGHTEAFF
cdr3_nt: TGTGCCAGCAGTTTAGGATGGGGGCACACTGAAGCTTTCTTT
j_call: TRBJ1-1
clone_size: many
d_call: -
v_call: TRBV28

cdr3_aa: CASKGAGTGLSIAFF
cdr3_nt: TGTGCCAGCAAAGGCGCGGGGACAGGGTTGAGTATAGCTTTCTTT
j_call: TRBJ1-1
clone_size: many
d_call: TRBD1
v_call: TRBV27

cdr3_aa: CASSEWRGTEAFF
cdr3_nt: TGTGCCAGCAGTGAATGGAGAGGGACTGAAGCTTTCTTT
j_call: TRBJ1-1
clone_size: once
d_call: -
v_call: TRBV27

cdr3_aa: CASSYFRLGGNEQFF
cdr3_nt: TGTGCCAGCAGTTACTTTCGTTTAGGGGGCAATGAGCAGTTCTTC
j_call: TRBJ2-1
clone_size: -
d_call: -
v_call: TRBV6-5

cdr3_aa: CASSPGTSGRGYEQYF
cdr3_nt: TGTGCCAGCAGTCCTGGGACTAGCGGGAGGGGATACGAGCAGTACTTC
j_call: TRBJ2-7
clone_size: few
d_call: TRBD2
v_call: TRBV12-3/TRBV12-4

cdr3_aa: CASSLGPGLAGSYNEQFF
cdr3_nt: TGTGCCAGCAGCTTAGGCCCTGGACTAGCCGGTTCCTACAATGAGCAGTTCTTC
j_call: TRBJ2-1
clone_size: many
d_call: TRBD2
v_call: TRBV13